This is a list of T cell receptor beta chains from one sample in a study of blood T cells in healthy people across ages. MiXCR was run by TCRdb on the 5' RACE reads, yielding one entry per CDR3 protein. Of about 1.8 million distinct CDR3 sequences in the sample, around 48% were seen once. Sequenced material: blood. These receptors were taken from a woman between 35 and 50 years old in good health. Each CDR3 is given without its conserved first and last residue.

TRBJ2-1 | TRBV6-2/TRBV6-3 | ASSYSLAELSYNEQF
- | TRBV6-2/TRBV6-3 | ASSFQRVQETQY
TRBJ2-3 | TRBV5-5 | ASSRAGGQADTQY
TRBJ2-1 | TRBV7-2 | ASSLGPGLAPYNEQF
TRBJ1-4 | TRBV4-1 | ASSQPGQEKLF
TRBJ2-3 | TRBV20-1 | SARERYRGSLSTDTQY
TRBJ1-1 | TRBV9 | ASSVATGGDAEAF
TRBJ2-3 | TRBV14 | ASSRPPGPLTDTQY
TRBJ2-5 | TRBV12-3/TRBV12-4 | ASSRHDQETQY
TRBJ2-5 | TRBV6-2/TRBV6-3 | ASSYPQRGRNQETQY
TRBJ2-1 | TRBV7-9 | ASRPPEGGQYNEQF
TRBJ2-7 | TRBV6-5 | ASSYSGLLSEQY
TRBJ2-1 | TRBV7-2 | ASSRRRSSYNEQF
TRBJ2-3 | TRBV6-6 | ASRGTSGEVDTQY
- | TRBV5-4 | ASCDGGIDEQY
TRBJ1-1 | TRBV27 | ASSSIGAGGTEAF
TRBJ2-4 | TRBV29-1 | SVETLAGGAGDIQY
TRBJ2-3 | TRBV7-6 | ASQGTTGNTQY
TRBJ2-7 | TRBV25-1 | ASSEGLGSQRYEQY
TRBJ2-3 | TRBV12-3/TRBV12-4 | ASSWRPSTDTQY
TRBJ2-5 | TRBV15 | ATSIGGEETQY
- | TRBV5-1 | ASTLLPSDQETQY
TRBJ2-3 | TRBV6-4 | ASSDSGWGTQY
- | TRBV6-6 | ATTSSSGGFGEQY